The 21 T cell receptor beta chains presented below share a single source sample, sequenced in a study of graft-versus-host responses after intestinal transplantation. Profiling relied on immunoSEQ multiplex PCR, and the TCRdb table lists in-frame clones only, not all of them. The sample consists of about 21,000 clones, about 88% of them appearing once. This specimen consisted of PBMCs, obtained roughly 65 days after intestinal transplantation. All receptors come from a human patient who received an intestinal transplant, so some T cells may come from the graft donor.

This clone was detected only once. This chain uses TRBV15 with TRBJ2-7, with 7 bases that match TRBD2. The V gene's germline CDR1 is LNHNV and CDR2 YYDKDF (reference sequence). This CDR3 is 13 amino acids long. Trimming removed 8 bases from V and 6 bases from J; junction bases left unmatched: 10. Here the CDR3 reads CATRGDSLREQYF. Here the CDR3 DNA reads TGTGCCACCCGGGGGGACTCACTCCGCGAGCAGTACTTC.

The chain joins TRBV10-1 to TRBJ2-3; possibly TRBD1 for D (5 bases). Deletions cut 3 bases from V and 1 base from J, with 8 bases between. The CDR3 loop spans 14 amino acids. Germline V gene sequence: CDR1 WNHNN, CDR2 SYGVQD (reference sequence). CDR3 bases: TGCGCCAGCAGTGACCTACAGGGCACAGATACGCAGTATTTT. This gives the protein CASSDLQGTDTQYF.

The rearrangement links TRBV29-1 to TRBJ1-1; no definite D call. Germline CDR1 is SQVTM and CDR2 is ANQGSEA. The germline V and J ends were trimmed by 3 bases and 4 bases, with 21 bases remaining between them. This CDR3 region has 16 residues. The CDR3 DNA reads as TGCAGCGTTGACACGGCGAGTAAGGGCGTTGGCACTGAAGCTTTCTTT. This encodes CSVDTASKGVGTEAFF.

The gene calls are TRBV18 and TRBJ2-7, with 8 bases matching TRBD2. CDR1 is KGHSH and CDR2 is LQKENI in the germline V gene. Losses at the gene ends were 3 bases for V and 7 bases for J; bases not matched to a gene: 5. The CDR3 is 13 amino acids. Here the CDR3 reads CASSPREGLEQYF. In DNA, the CDR3 is TGTGCCAGCTCACCTCGGGAGGGGTTAGAGCAGTACTTC.

The J gene is TRBJ2-1, the V gene TRBV2; 9 bases agree with TRBD2. V lost 3 bases, J lost 7 bases, and 7 bases stayed unmatched. CDR3 size: 15 residues. Germline V lookup: CDR1 SNHLY, CDR2 FYNNEI. The CDR3 sequence is CASSDERGVLNEQFF. CDR3 bases: TGTGCCAGCAGTGATGAGCGGGGGGTGTTAAATGAGCAGTTCTTC.

The chain combines TRBV9 with TRBJ2-1; 9 bases agree with TRBD2. V dropped 3 bases and J dropped 8; count of bases not matched to a gene: 6. The CDR3 loop spans 14 amino acids. The germline CDR1 and CDR2 sequences are SGDLS and YYNGEE. The CDR3 is CASSGGTSFDEQFF. The CDR3 DNA sequence: TGTGCCAGCAGCGGGGGGACTAGCTTTGATGAGCAGTTCTTC.

V gene TRBV14 combines with J gene TRBJ2-7, with D unresolved. This CDR3 contains 13 residues. Deletions cut 4 bases from V and 2 bases from J, with 9 bases between. Germline assignment: CDR1 SGHDN and CDR2 FVKESK. Here the CDR3 DNA reads TGTGCCAGCAGCCCAGGAACACCCTACGAGCAGTACTTC. As protein: CASSPGTPYEQYF.

The chain has TRBV7-2 and TRBJ2-7, with D unresolved. The V gene lost 1 base and the J gene lost 6 bases, with 16 bases spanning the gap. The CDR3 contains 15 residues. Per germline, CDR1 SGHTA and CDR2 FQGNSA. The CDR3 nucleotides are TGTGCCAGCAGCTTAGAAGCGATTGGGGTGCTCGAGCAGTACTTC. Translated: CASSLEAIGVLEQYF.

The chain is built from TRBV10-2 and TRBJ1-1, with D perhaps matching TRBD1 (6 bases). Trimming stripped 0 bases from V and 7 bases from J, with 15 bases between. CDR3 size: 15 residues. In germline, CDR1 is WSHSY, CDR2 SAAADI. As DNA, the CDR3 is TGCGCCAGCAGTGAGTCCGGCCGGGGGGCGGGTGAAGCTTTCTTT. This translates into CASSESGRGAGEAFF.

This clone showed up just a few times. The chain joins TRBV4-3 to TRBJ2-7; 8 bases match TRBD2. The length of the CDR3 is 15 residues. J gave up 5 bases and V 4 bases, and 10 bases lay outside the gene matches. CDR1 and CDR2 from the germline V gene are LGHNA and YSLEER. The CDR3 sequence: CASSPRGGKAHEQYF. CDR3 nucleotide sequence: TGCGCCAGCAGCCCACGGGGGGGGAAAGCGCACGAGCAGTACTTC.

The chain carries TRBV27 and TRBJ1-5; D is unclear. Trimming took off 8 bases at V and 8 bases at J, with 10 bases between the two ends. From germline, CDR1 is MNHEY and CDR2 SMNVEV (reference sequence). The CDR3 runs to 11 residues. The DNA for the CDR3 is TGTGCCAGCGGTAGATCTGAGCCCCAGCATTTT. Its protein is CASGRSEPQHF.

The rearrangement joins TRBV10-2 to TRBJ2-7; D gene uncertain. Trimming took off 4 bases at V and 3 bases at J, with 4 bases between the two ends. Germline assignment: CDR1 WSHSY and CDR2 SAAADI. This CDR3 spans 11 amino acids. The CDR3: CASSGGYEQYF. CDR3 DNA sequence: TGCGCCAGCAGTGGGGGCTACGAGCAGTACTTC.

This clone was detected once. The V call is TRBV6-1, the J call TRBJ2-3, with no clear D. The germline V and J ends were trimmed by 4 bases and 2 bases, with 16 bases remaining between them. The CDR3 covers 16 residues. CDR1 and CDR2 (germline): MNHNS, SASEGT. CDR3 in amino acids: CASSVNSGLNTDTQYF. DNA of the CDR3: TGTGCCAGCAGTGTTAATAGTGGGCTTAACACAGATACGCAGTATTTT.

This sequence joins TRBV9 and TRBJ2-7; D ambiguous. The germline V gene has CDR1 SGDLS and CDR2 YYNGEE. The CDR3 totals 14 residues. The V gene lost 4 bases and the J gene lost 1 base, with 12 bases spanning the gap. Here the CDR3 reads CASSLSDTSYEQYF. CDR3 bases: TGTGCCAGCAGCCTGAGTGACACATCCTACGAGCAGTACTTC.

This clone has just a few counts. The genes are TRBV15 and TRBJ2-3; the D call may be TRBD1 or TRBD2 (5 bases each). In germline, CDR1 is LNHNV, CDR2 YYDKDF (reference sequence). V was clipped by 5 bases and J by 4 bases, with 13 bases between them. The CDR3 sequence is 14 residues long. The CDR3 DNA reads TGTGCCACCAGCGGGGGAAGGGCCGCAGATACGCAGTATTTT. It codes for CATSGGRAADTQYF.

The chain employs TRBV30 and TRBJ2-7; 7 positions agree with TRBD2. The CDR3 loop spans 15 amino acids. V trimming: 0 bases; J trimming: 2 bases; junction bases outside the gene matches: 7. The germline V gene has CDR1 GTSNPN and CDR2 SVGIG (reference sequence). CDR3 region: CAWSVYGGGAYEQYF. In DNA form, the CDR3 reads TGTGCCTGGAGTGTATACGGCGGGGGAGCCTACGAGCAGTACTTC.

The chain uses TRBV29-1 and TRBJ2-5; a weak D match, TRBD2 (6 bases). The CDR3 spans 15 residues. CDR1 and CDR2 from the germline V gene are SQVTM and ANQGSEA. V lost 5 bases to trimming and J lost 1 base, with 17 bases between them. In DNA, the CDR3 is TGCAGCGTTCGCAAGGTAGCGGCGGGCCAAGAGACCCAGTACTTC. Its protein is CSVRKVAAGQETQYF.

The gene calls are TRBV27 and TRBJ2-1; tentatively, D is TRBD1 or TRBD2 (6 bases each). This CDR3 comprises 13 residues. The germline CDR1 and CDR2 sequences are MNHEY and SMNVEV (reference sequence). Trimming shortened V by 2 bases and J by 6 bases, and 8 bases separated the two germline ends. CDR3 residues: CASSLGGPNEQFF. DNA of the CDR3: TGTGCCAGCAGTTTAGGGGGGCCCAATGAGCAGTTCTTC.

The V call is TRBV2, the J call TRBJ2-1, with D possibly being TRBD2 (7 bases). From germline, CDR1 is SNHLY and CDR2 FYNNEI. Between the trimmed V and J ends, which lost 7 bases and 4 bases, there was a span of 17 bases. The length of the CDR3 is 15 residues. DNA for the CDR3: TGTGCCAGCATAGGGGGGGGCCGAAAATACAATGAGCAGTTCTTC. It yields the protein CASIGGGRKYNEQFF. Filled out from reference TRBV2 and TRBJ2-1, the complete variable domain reads EPEVTQTPSHQVTQMGQEVILRCVPISNHLYFYWYRQILGQKVEFLVSFYNNEISEKSEIFDDQFSVERPDGSNFTLKIRSTKLEDSAMYFCASIGGGRKYNEQFFGPGTRLTVL.

The rearrangement links TRBV19 to TRBJ1-2; D gene uncertain. Germline CDR1 reads LNHDA; CDR2 reads SQIVND (reference sequence). Trimming left V 6 bases short and J 4 bases short, with 24 bases between. The CDR3 is 17 amino acids. CDR3 sequence: CASSPTTGELARYGYTF. The CDR3 bases are TGTGCCAGTAGCCCTACGACTGGGGAACTGGCACGCTATGGCTACACCTTC.

The rearrangement links TRBV4-3 to TRBJ1-5; D gene ambiguous. Germline CDR1 and CDR2: LGHNA and YSLEER. The CDR3 has 13 amino acids. The germline V and J ends were trimmed by 1 base and 4 bases, with 5 bases remaining between them. CDR3 amino acids: CASSQVRNQPQHF. The CDR3 coding sequence is TGCGCCAGCAGCCAAGTGCGGAATCAGCCCCAGCATTTT.